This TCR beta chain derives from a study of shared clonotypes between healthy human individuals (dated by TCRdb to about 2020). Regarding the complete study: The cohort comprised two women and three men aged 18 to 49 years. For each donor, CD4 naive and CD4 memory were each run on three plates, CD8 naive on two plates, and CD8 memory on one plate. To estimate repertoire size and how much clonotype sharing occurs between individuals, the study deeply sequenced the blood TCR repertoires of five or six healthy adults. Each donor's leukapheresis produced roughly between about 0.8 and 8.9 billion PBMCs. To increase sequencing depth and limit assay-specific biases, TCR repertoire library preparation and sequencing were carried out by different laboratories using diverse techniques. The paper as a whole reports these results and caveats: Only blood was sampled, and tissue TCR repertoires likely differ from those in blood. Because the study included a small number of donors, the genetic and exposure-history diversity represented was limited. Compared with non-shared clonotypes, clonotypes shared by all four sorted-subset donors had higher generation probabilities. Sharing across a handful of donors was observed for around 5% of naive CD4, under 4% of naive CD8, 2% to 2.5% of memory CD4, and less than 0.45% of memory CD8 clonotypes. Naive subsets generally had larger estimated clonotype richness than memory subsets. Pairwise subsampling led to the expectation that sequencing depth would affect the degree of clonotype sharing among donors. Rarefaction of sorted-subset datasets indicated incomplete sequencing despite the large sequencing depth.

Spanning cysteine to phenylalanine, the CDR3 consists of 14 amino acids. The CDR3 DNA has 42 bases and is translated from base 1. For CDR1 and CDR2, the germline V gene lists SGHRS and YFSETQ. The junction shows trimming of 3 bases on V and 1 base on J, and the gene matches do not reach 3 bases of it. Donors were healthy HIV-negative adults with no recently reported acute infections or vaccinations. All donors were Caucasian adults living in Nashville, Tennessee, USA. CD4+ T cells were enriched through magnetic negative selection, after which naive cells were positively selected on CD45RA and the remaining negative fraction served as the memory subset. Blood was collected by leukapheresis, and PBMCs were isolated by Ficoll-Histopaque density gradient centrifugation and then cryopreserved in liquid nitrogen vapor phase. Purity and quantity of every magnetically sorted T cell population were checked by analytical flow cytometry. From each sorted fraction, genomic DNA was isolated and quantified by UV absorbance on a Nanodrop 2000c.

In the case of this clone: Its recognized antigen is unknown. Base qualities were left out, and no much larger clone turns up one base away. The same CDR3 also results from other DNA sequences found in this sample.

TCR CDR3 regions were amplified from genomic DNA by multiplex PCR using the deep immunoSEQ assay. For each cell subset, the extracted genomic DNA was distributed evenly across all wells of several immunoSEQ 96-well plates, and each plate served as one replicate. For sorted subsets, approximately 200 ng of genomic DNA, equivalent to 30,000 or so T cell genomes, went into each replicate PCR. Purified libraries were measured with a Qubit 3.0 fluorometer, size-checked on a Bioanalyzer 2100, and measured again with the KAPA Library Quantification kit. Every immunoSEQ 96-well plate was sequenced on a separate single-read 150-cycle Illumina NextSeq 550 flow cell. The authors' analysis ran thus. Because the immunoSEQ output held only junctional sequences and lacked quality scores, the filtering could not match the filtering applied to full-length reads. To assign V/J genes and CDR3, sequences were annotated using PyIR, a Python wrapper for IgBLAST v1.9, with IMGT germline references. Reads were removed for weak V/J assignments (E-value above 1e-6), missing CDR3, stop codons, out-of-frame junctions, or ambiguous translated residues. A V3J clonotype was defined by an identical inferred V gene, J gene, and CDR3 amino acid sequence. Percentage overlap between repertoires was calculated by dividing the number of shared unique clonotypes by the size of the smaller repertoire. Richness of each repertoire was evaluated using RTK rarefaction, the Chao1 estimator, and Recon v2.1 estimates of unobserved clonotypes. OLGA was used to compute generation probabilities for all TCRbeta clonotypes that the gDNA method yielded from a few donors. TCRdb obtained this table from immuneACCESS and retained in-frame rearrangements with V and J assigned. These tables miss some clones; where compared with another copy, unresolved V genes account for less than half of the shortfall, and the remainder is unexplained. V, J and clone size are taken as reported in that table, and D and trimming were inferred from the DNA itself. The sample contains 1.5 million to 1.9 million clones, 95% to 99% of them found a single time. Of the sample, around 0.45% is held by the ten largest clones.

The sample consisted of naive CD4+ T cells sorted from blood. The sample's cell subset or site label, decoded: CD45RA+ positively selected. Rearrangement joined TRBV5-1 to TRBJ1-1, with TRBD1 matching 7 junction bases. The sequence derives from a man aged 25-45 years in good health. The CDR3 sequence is CASSSDRPNTEAFF. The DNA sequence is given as TGCGCCAGCAGCTCGGACAGGCCGAACACTGAAGCTTTCTTT.